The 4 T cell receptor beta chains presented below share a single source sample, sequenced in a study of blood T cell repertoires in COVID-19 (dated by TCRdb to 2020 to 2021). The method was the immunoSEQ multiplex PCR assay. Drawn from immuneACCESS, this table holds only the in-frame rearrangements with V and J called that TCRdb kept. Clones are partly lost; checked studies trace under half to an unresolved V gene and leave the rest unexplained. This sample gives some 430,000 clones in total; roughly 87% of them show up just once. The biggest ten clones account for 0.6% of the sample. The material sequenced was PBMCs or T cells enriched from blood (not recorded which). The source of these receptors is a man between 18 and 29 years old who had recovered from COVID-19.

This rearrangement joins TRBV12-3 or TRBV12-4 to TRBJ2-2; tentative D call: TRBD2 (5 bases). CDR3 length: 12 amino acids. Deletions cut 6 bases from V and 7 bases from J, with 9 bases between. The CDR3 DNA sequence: TGTGCCAGCAGCGGACTTGTCGGGGAGCTGTTTTTT. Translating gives CASSGLVGELFF.

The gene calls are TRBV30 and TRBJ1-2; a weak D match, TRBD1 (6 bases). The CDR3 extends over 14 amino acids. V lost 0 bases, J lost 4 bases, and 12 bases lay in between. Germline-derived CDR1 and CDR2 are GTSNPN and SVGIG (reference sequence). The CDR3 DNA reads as TGTGCCTGGAGTGTACAGGGTCGGGCCTATGGCTACACCTTC. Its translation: CAWSVQGRAYGYTF.

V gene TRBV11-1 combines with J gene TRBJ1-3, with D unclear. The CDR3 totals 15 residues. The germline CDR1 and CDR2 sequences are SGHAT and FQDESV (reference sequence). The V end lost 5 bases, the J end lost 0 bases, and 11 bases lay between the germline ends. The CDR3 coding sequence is TGTGCCAGCAGCCAATCGGTTAGCTCTGGAAACACCATATATTTT. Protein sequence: CASSQSVSSGNTIYF.

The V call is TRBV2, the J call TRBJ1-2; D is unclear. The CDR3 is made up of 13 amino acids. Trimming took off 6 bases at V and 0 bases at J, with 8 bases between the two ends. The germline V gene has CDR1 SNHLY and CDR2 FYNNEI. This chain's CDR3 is CASREETNYGYTF. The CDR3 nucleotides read TGTGCCAGCAGGGAGGAAACTAACTATGGCTACACCTTC. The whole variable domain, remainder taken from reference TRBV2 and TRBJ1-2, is EPEVTQTPSHQVTQMGQEVILRCVPISNHLYFYWYRQILGQKVEFLVSFYNNEISEKSEIFDDQFSVERPDGSNFTLKIRSTKLEDSAMYFCASREETNYGYTFGSGTRLTVV.